This TCR beta chain was documented in a study of T cell changes during pregnancy in multiple sclerosis. Produced via immunoSEQ multiplex PCR; TCRdb's table is partial and in-frame only. The sample lists about 62,000 clones; roughly 90% were seen once. CDR1 and CDR2 from the germline V gene are MDHEN and SYDVKM. Deletions cut 5 bases from V and 1 base from J, with 14 bases between. CDR3 length: 15 amino acids. Material: peripheral blood, obtained in the second trimester of pregnancy. This sequence originates from a female donor in good health, enrolled as a control in a pregnancy study. The gene calls are TRBV28 and TRBJ1-1; a weak D match, TRBD1 (6 bases). CDR3 in DNA: TGTGCCAGCAGTGACCCGCGGGGGGCGAACACTGAAGCTTTCTTT. It codes for CASSDPRGANTEAFF.